The rows below give T cell receptor beta chains drawn from one sample of a study of T-cell reconstitution after alpha-beta-depleted transplantation in children. TCRdb analysed the PCR reads with MiXCR anew, one entry per CDR3 protein. Of around 500,000 distinct CDR3 sequences in the sample, more than 20% were seen once. The sample in question was PBMCs, mostly from graft donor cells, obtained 360 days after TCRalphabeta/CD19-depleted stem cell transplant. Source of these receptors: a boy less than two years old who had a stem cell transplant for acute myeloid leukemia, so the T cells may come from the graft donor. Each CDR3 is given without its conserved first and last residue.

j_gene	v_gene	CDR3aa
TRBJ2-3	TRBV12-3/TRBV12-4	ASSLPRLARSLTDTQY
TRBJ1-5	TRBV11-2	ASSFFNAGTISNQPQH
TRBJ2-7	TRBV11-2	ASSRPKVNSPRDEQY
TRBJ2-3	TRBV7-6	ASSPSSGGISTDTQY
TRBJ2-7	TRBV20-1	SATHSGEDYEQY
TRBJ1-2	TRBV12-3/TRBV12-4	ASSNRGHLYGYT
TRBJ1-1	TRBV7-2	ASSFGGPEAF
TRBJ1-1	TRBV29-1	SVGQGHSPVSAF
TRBJ1-6	TRBV6-1	ASSVDSPLH
TRBJ2-5	TRBV7-8	ASSLASQDGETQY
TRBJ1-2	TRBV29-1	SVRWGSHGGYT
TRBJ2-6	TRBV4-2	ASSQDPQGASGANVLT
TRBJ2-2	TRBV6-5	ASYSGELF
TRBJ2-3	TRBV7-2	ASSQRIGVLPTDTQY
TRBJ2-5	TRBV29-1	SVEGAEKRETQY
TRBJ2-5	TRBV7-8	ASRGNTYGQETQY
TRBJ1-2	TRBV6-5	ASSYSGQGAVYGYT
TRBJ2-5	TRBV6-5	ASRPPGETQY
TRBJ2-1	TRBV27	ASSQTSGGLNEQF
TRBJ2-5	TRBV20-1	SVDLRAWGPETQY
TRBJ1-4	TRBV28	ASSLWTDNEKLF
TRBJ2-3	TRBV2	ASSEGRTDTQY
TRBJ1-1	TRBV6-6	ASSWAWQTEAF
TRBJ2-3	TRBV6-1	ASRTVYTDTQY
TRBJ2-5	TRBV7-2	ASSVRSGTGRETQY
TRBJ2-5	TRBV24-1	ATSDPLKQETQY
TRBJ1-1	TRBV5-6	ASSLRSREAF
TRBJ2-1	TRBV29-1	SVEDLTRDVSEQF
TRBJ2-7	TRBV5-6	ASSLRQAVGEQY
TRBJ2-2	TRBV28	ASSSTPFGGATGELF
TRBJ2-5	TRBV20-1	SARAPGAQETQY
TRBJ1-2	TRBV20-1	SVPIDREYNYGYT
TRBJ2-2	TRBV6-5	ASSFYSGGPNTGELF
TRBJ2-3	TRBV9	ASSKRGDRGTDTQY
TRBJ2-4	TRBV29-1	SVSWRTNAKNIQY
TRBJ2-3	TRBV20-1	SARRGVDTQY
TRBJ2-3	TRBV20-1	SARVGGGRADTQY
TRBJ2-4	TRBV7-8	ASSPRLGAKNIQY
TRBJ1-1	TRBV6-1	ASRRWGEENTEAF
TRBJ2-3	TRBV27	ASSSPGDTQY
TRBJ1-6	TRBV5-6	ASSLTGSHSPLH
TRBJ1-1	TRBV27	ASSFGFENTEAF
TRBJ1-2	TRBV29-1	SVEGGTDETNYGYT
TRBJ1-4	TRBV7-9	ASSLGGAGEKLF
TRBJ1-4	TRBV5-1	ASSPGEDNEKLF
TRBJ1-1	TRBV7-2	ASSLGGQTMEAF
TRBJ2-1	TRBV7-2	ASSYFPENNEQF
TRBJ2-1	TRBV12-3/TRBV12-4	ASTGLAGGHYNEQF
TRBJ2-3	TRBV12-3/TRBV12-4	ASSLEGIGPWTDTQY
TRBJ2-6	TRBV28	ASSSEYRDSGANVLT
TRBJ2-1	TRBV6-5	ASSYRGDDEQF
TRBJ2-1	TRBV7-2	ASSLTPSPRGEQF
TRBJ1-2	TRBV28	ANEGQGEGYT
TRBJ2-4	TRBV20-1	SARPRLAKNIQY